The TCR beta chain under discussion was sequenced for a study of molecular identifiers for immune sequencing clone quantification. Study overall: Within a replicate experiment, RNA obtained from either about 20,000 or 100,000 naive CD8 cells was divided into five aliquots, and four of those aliquots were then sequenced. Study observations and caveats: Spiked-in Jurkat TCR RNA corresponding to one cell was reported as detectable against 750,000 to 1,000,000 naive cells.

Each library that profiled naive CD8 cells came from roughly 18,000 to 920,000 sorted cells with 10%, 30% or 50% RNA. The J segment lost 0 bases and the V segment lost 2 bases, leaving 9 bases of the junction unmatched. The CDR3 is 16 residues long. The germline V gene encodes CDR1 SQVTM and CDR2 ANQGSEA. A note on this clonotype: Its antigen is not known.

Previously published methods and listed TCR primers were used for the bulk TCR libraries. TCRdb analysed the PCR reads with MiXCR anew, one entry per CDR3 protein. The table shows just under 650,000 distinct CDR3 sequences, with just under 20% occurring only once. Sequenced: naive CD8+ T cells from blood, with Jurkat cell RNA spiked in. Stated subset: FACS-sorted CD8+CD4-CCR7+CD45RA+ naive T cells. The TCR sequence derives from a human donor in good health. Some libraries in this study had Jurkat cell RNA spiked in. V is TRBV29-1 and J is TRBJ2-7, with TRBD1 matching over 8 bases. This CDR3 reads CSVESRTGSTSYEQYF. The CDR3 bases are TGCAGCGTTGAAAGCCGGACAGGGTCCACCTCCTACGAGCAGTACTTC.